Presented here are 27 T cell receptor beta chains from one specimen sequenced in a study of neurological immune-mediated disorders. TCRdb re-derived calls from the 5' RACE reads in MiXCR, one entry per CDR3 protein. This table has approximately 74,000 distinct CDR3 sequences, roughly 9.5% appearing once. Sequencing used PBMCs. The receptors were gathered from a man in his fifties or sixties in good health.

This clonotype was picked up many times. The rearrangement uses TRBV20-1 and TRBJ2-7; TRBD2 matches 12 bases. The V gene end was trimmed by 6 bases and the J gene end by 2 bases; junction bases not matched to a gene: 2. The germline V gene has CDR1 DFQATT and CDR2 SNEGSKA (reference sequence). The CDR3 is 13 amino acids. The CDR3 DNA reads as TGCAGTGCCACTAGCGGGGGGCCCTACGAGCAGTACTTC. Its protein is CSATSGGPYEQYF.

Many counts were recorded for this clonotype. The chain is built from TRBV12-3 or TRBV12-4 and TRBJ1-1; D gene uncertain. The V end was cut by 6 bases, the J end by 3 bases, with 8 bases between. The CDR3 loop spans 12 amino acids. The CDR3 bases are TGTGCCAGCAGCCTGGGGTACACTGAAGCTTTCTTT. Encoded protein: CASSLGYTEAFF.

This clonotype was picked up many times. The chain has TRBV12-3 or TRBV12-4 and TRBJ1-4, with 10 bases identical to TRBD1. The CDR3 contains 16 residues. Trimming took 6 bases from V and 6 from J; bases not matched to a gene: 10. The CDR3 DNA reads as TGTGCCAGCAGACCCGGGCTGGGGACAGGGGATGAAAAACTGTTTTTT. Amino acid sequence: CASRPGLGTGDEKLFF.

This clonotype was counted many times. The rearrangement uses TRBV9 and TRBJ2-3; D possibly uses TRBD1 or TRBD2 (5 bases each). V gave up 3 bases and J gave up 5 bases, with 16 bases separating them. The CDR3 loop spans 15 amino acids. Germline V gives CDR1 SGDLS, CDR2 YYNGEE. The CDR3 loop reads CASSEGTGPGDTQYF. The CDR3 DNA reads TGTGCCAGCAGCGAGGGGACGGGACCTGGAGATACGCAGTATTTT.

At least ten counts were recorded for this clonotype. The chain recombines TRBV3-1 with TRBJ2-1; 9 bases map to TRBD1. The V segment lost 0 bases and the J segment 5 bases; nucleotides outside the gene matches: 2. The CDR3 covers 15 residues. CDR1 and CDR2 from the germline V gene are LGHDT and YNNKEL (reference sequence). CDR3 nucleotide sequence: TGTGCCAGCAGCCAAGATAGGACAGGGGACAATGAGCAGTTCTTC. It yields the protein CASSQDRTGDNEQFF.

This clonotype was seen at least ten times. The chain uses TRBV28 and TRBJ1-1; 7 bases match TRBD1. The V gene's germline CDR1 is MDHEN and CDR2 SYDVKM. V was clipped by 10 bases and J by 2 bases; unmatched bases: 4. This CDR3 comprises 12 residues. The CDR3 spells CATSGGNTEAFF. DNA of the CDR3: TGTGCCACATCAGGGGGAAACACTGAAGCTTTCTTT.

The table lists this clonotype with many counts. The chain employs TRBV4-3 and TRBJ2-1; 12 bases line up with TRBD2. This CDR3 has 18 amino acids. V was pared by 1 base and J by 1 base, with 5 bases of the junction left unmatched. In germline, CDR1 is LGHNA, CDR2 YSLEER. The CDR3 region is CASSQGLAGERSYNEQFF. The CDR3 DNA reads TGCGCCAGCAGCCAAGGACTAGCGGGAGAACGATCCTACAATGAGCAGTTCTTC.

The table lists this clonotype with many counts. The rearrangement joins TRBV15 to TRBJ2-6; the D gene could be TRBD1 or TRBD2 (5 bases each). Trimming cost V 0 bases and J 4 bases, with 13 bases left between them. The germline CDR1 and CDR2 sequences are LNHNV and YYDKDF (reference sequence). The CDR3 length is 17 residues. The CDR3 region is CATSRDLSGTGANVLTF. CDR3 nucleotide sequence: TGTGCCACCAGCAGAGATCTCTCCGGGACCGGGGCCAACGTCCTGACTTTC.

This clonotype was counted many times. The chain has TRBV6-1 and TRBJ2-1; 11 bases are shared with TRBD2. Germline CDR1 is MNHNS and CDR2 is SASEGT. There are 16 residues in the CDR3. V lost 7 bases to trimming and J lost 4 bases; unmatched junction nucleotides: 9. The CDR3 DNA is TGTGCCAGCATCCTTGGGACTAGCGGCATGTACAATGAGCAGTTCTTC. Translating gives CASILGTSGMYNEQFF.

This clonotype appeared many times. The CDR3: CASSFSGERGYTF. In nucleotides, the CDR3 is TGTGCCAGCAGTTTTAGCGGGGAGCGGGGCTACACCTTC. This sequence joins TRBV12-3 or TRBV12-4 and TRBJ1-2; D unresolved. Trimming stripped 3 bases from V and 8 bases from J, with 13 bases between. CDR3 length: 13 residues.

There are many counts of this clonotype. This rearrangement joins TRBV5-1 to TRBJ2-2; the match to TRBD2 covers 8 bases. The CDR3 loop spans 15 amino acids. Germline V CDR1 and CDR2: SGHRS, YFSETQ. Trimming took 6 bases from V and 5 from J; bases not matched to a gene: 9. In nucleotides, the CDR3 is TGCGCCAGCACCGCCGGGACTAGAGGGACCGGGGAGCTGTTTTTT. It translates to CASTAGTRGTGELFF.

This clonotype was found many times. J is TRBJ2-7 and V is TRBV5-1, with 9 bases aligning to TRBD1. V was pared by 5 bases and J by 5 bases, with 8 bases of the junction left unmatched. Germline-derived CDR1 and CDR2 are SGHRS and YFSETQ. This CDR3 has 14 residues. CDR3 coding DNA: TGCGCCAGCAGTTCCGGGACAGGGTCAGACGAGCAGTACTTC. It is translated as CASSSGTGSDEQYF.

This clonotype was recorded many times. This chain joins TRBV6-5 and TRBJ1-3; no firm D call. Germline values: CDR1 MNHEY, CDR2 SVGAGI. Trimming took off 6 bases at V and 0 bases at J, with 12 bases between the two ends. This CDR3 has 15 residues. The CDR3 DNA reads as TGTGCCAGCAGACCCCGGACTGGCTCTGGAAACACCATATATTTT. Its protein product is CASRPRTGSGNTIYF.

This clonotype was counted ten times or more. V and J are TRBV5-1 and TRBJ2-5; TRBD1 might be the D (6 bases). The V gene's germline CDR1 is SGHRS and CDR2 YFSETQ. The CDR3 extends over 14 amino acids. Trimming cost V 7 bases and J 1 base, with 14 bases left between them. CDR3 in amino acids: CASGSTGFQETQYF. The CDR3, as DNA: TGCGCCAGCGGTTCGACAGGTTTCCAAGAGACCCAGTACTTC.

This clonotype occurred a few times. V usage is TRBV20-1 and J usage is TRBJ2-1; D remains unclear. Germline V gene lookup returns CDR1 DFQATT and CDR2 SNEGSKA (reference sequence). The V gene lost 2 bases and the J gene lost 4 bases, with 9 bases spanning the gap. The CDR3 is made up of 13 amino acids. The CDR3 sequence is CSARSSLYNEQFF. As DNA, the CDR3 is TGCAGTGCTAGATCCAGCCTTTACAATGAGCAGTTCTTC.

This clonotype has at least ten counts. V is TRBV5-5 and J is TRBJ1-1; possibly TRBD1 for D (5 bases). CDR1 and CDR2 (germline): SGHKS, YYEKEE (reference sequence). This CDR3 has 13 residues. V lost 4 bases and J 2 bases, leaving 9 bases between the germline ends. CDR3 in DNA: TGTGCCAGCAGCCGCGGGGCAAACACTGAAGCTTTCTTT. Its protein product is CASSRGANTEAFF.

This clonotype was recorded at least ten times. The chain is built from TRBV4-2 and TRBJ2-7; D gene ambiguous. CDR3 length: 17 amino acids. V was pared by 0 bases and J by 5 bases, with 20 bases between. CDR1 is LGHNA and CDR2 is YNFKEQ in the germline V gene. The chain's CDR3 is CASSQDKTPWWTDEQYF. CDR3 coding DNA: TGTGCCAGCAGCCAAGATAAGACGCCCTGGTGGACCGACGAGCAGTACTTC.

The chain employs TRBV5-1 and TRBJ2-3; D ambiguous. There are 13 residues in the CDR3. Trimming left V 5 bases short and J 1 base short, with 8 bases between. CDR1 and CDR2 (germline): SGHRS, YFSETQ. The CDR3: CASSLLGTDTQYF. The CDR3 DNA is TGCGCCAGCAGTCTTTTGGGCACAGATACGCAGTATTTT.

At least ten counts were recorded for this clonotype. V and J are TRBV10-3 and TRBJ1-6; TRBD1 aligns across 11 bases. Losses at the gene ends were 4 bases for V and 10 bases for J; bases not matched to a gene: 3. Germline V gene data show CDR1 as ENHRY and CDR2 as SYGVKD. The CDR3 spans 14 residues. This CDR3 is CAISGGQGGSPLHF. Written as DNA, the CDR3 is TGTGCCATCAGTGGGGGACAGGGGGGCTCACCCCTCCACTTT.

This clonotype was counted many times. The chain is built from TRBV20-1 and TRBJ2-3; D is tentatively TRBD1 or TRBD2 (6 bases each). There are 13 residues in the CDR3. Trimming left V 3 bases short and J 2 bases short, with 9 bases between. Germline V gene data show CDR1 as DFQATT and CDR2 as SNEGSKA (reference sequence). CDR3 sequence: CSARGGTTDTQYF. The DNA for the CDR3 is TGCAGTGCTAGGGGGGGCACCACAGATACGCAGTATTTT.

The sample holds a few counts of this clonotype. The V gene is TRBV6-1, the J gene TRBJ2-7; perhaps TRBD1 as D (6 bases). Germline lookup yields CDR1 MNHNS and CDR2 SASEGT. The CDR3 consists of 14 residues. V shed 3 bases and J shed 8 bases, with 17 bases lying between them. The CDR3 DNA is TGTGCCAGCAGTGAGCAGGGGTACTTTTACCAGCAGTACTTC. It encodes CASSEQGYFYQQYF.

This clonotype has a count of ten or more. The CDR3 DNA reads TGCGCCAGCAGCCAAGTGGCGGGCCAGGGAGGTCAGCCCCAGCATTTT. Its protein product is CASSQVAGQGGQPQHF. The V gene is TRBV4-1, the J gene TRBJ1-5; TRBD1 might be the D (5 bases). The CDR3 totals 16 residues. CDR1 MGHRA and CDR2 YSYEKL come from the germline V gene. The V end lost 1 base, the J end lost 6 bases, and 16 bases lay between the germline ends.

This clonotype was counted many times. J is TRBJ2-5 and V is TRBV30, with 11 bases identical to TRBD2. V shed 0 bases, J shed 2 bases, and the junction held 2 bases outside the gene matches. The CDR3 covers 15 residues. Germline CDR1 GTSNPN, CDR2 SVGIG (reference sequence). CDR3 sequence (DNA): TGTGCCTGGAGTGTACTAGCGGGAGTTCAAGAGACCCAGTACTTC. Encoded protein: CAWSVLAGVQETQYF.

V and J are TRBV7-6 and TRBJ1-1; the match to TRBD1 covers 8 bases. Germline loops: CDR1 SGHVS, CDR2 FNYEAQ. With 5 bases clipped from V and 2 bases from J, the junction kept 4 bases outside the gene matches. CDR3 size: 14 residues. For the CDR3, the DNA is TGTGCCAGCAGCGTCGACAGGGGCAACACTGAAGCTTTCTTT. Translating gives CASSVDRGNTEAFF.

This clonotype was recorded many times. The rearrangement uses TRBV28 and TRBJ2-3; 8 nucleotides agree with TRBD2. The V gene end was trimmed by 1 base and the J gene end by 6 bases; junction bases not matched to a gene: 6. The CDR3 contains 15 residues. CDR1 and CDR2 (germline): MDHEN, SYDVKM. In DNA form, the CDR3 reads TGTGCCAGCAGTTTATACGGGGGGGGCAGGGATACGCAGTATTTT. Translation gives CASSLYGGGRDTQYF.

This clonotype was counted ten times or more. V and J are TRBV11-2 and TRBJ1-4; D is uncertain. This CDR3 spans 15 amino acids. The germline V gene encodes CDR1 SGHAT and CDR2 FQNNGV. Trimming took off 4 bases at V and 4 bases at J, with 13 bases between the two ends. As DNA, the CDR3 is TGTGCCAGCAGCTCCTACCGCGCACTTAATGAAAAACTGTTTTTT. This sequence encodes CASSSYRALNEKLFF.

Ten or more counts support this clonotype. The chain joins TRBV7-2 to TRBJ1-2; D is unresolved. This CDR3 has 13 residues. The V gene's germline CDR1 is SGHTA and CDR2 FQGNSA. V was trimmed by 5 bases and J by 6 bases, leaving 13 bases between them. CDR3 region: CASSPSPLHGYTF. The CDR3 DNA is TGTGCCAGCAGCCCCAGCCCTCTCCATGGCTACACCTTC.